Below are 10 T cell receptor beta chains sequenced from a single sample in a study of control samples from healthy donors and cancer patients. Libraries were prepared by immunoSEQ multiplex PCR; TCRdb keeps only in-frame clonotypes and omits some of them. In the table there are tens of thousands of clones, more than 75% of which are singletons. The sequencing sample was made of PBMCs. The receptors come from a man in his forties or fifties with lung cancer.

The gene calls are TRBV7-2 and TRBJ1-4, with D tentatively TRBD1 (6 bases). This CDR3 contains 15 residues. From germline, CDR1 is SGHTA and CDR2 FQGNSA. V lost 4 bases and J 4 bases, leaving 13 bases between the germline ends. The CDR3 loop is CASSSYRDVNEKLFF. The CDR3 nucleotides read TGTGCCAGCAGCTCCTACAGGGACGTTAATGAAAAACTGTTTTTT.

V and J are TRBV5-1 and TRBJ2-1, with D hard to call. V was shortened by 0 bases and J by 0 bases, with 10 bases between the two germline ends. Germline CDR1 SGHRS, CDR2 YFSETQ. CDR3 size: 16 residues. For the CDR3, the DNA is TGCGCCAGCAGCTTGGAGCAGCCGAGCTCCTACAATGAGCAGTTCTTC. Amino acids: CASSLEQPSSYNEQFF.

CDR3 sequence (DNA): TGTGCCAGCAGTTACAGGCAGGGTGGCGGGGAGCTGTTTTTT. This codes for CASSYRQGGGELFF. The gene calls are TRBV6-2 or TRBV6-3 and TRBJ2-2; D might be TRBD1 (5 bases). The length of the CDR3 is 14 residues. Per the germline V gene, CDR1 is MNHEY and CDR2 is SVGEGT. V was clipped by 2 bases and J by 7 bases, with 11 bases between them.

This chain joins TRBV3-1 (or the pseudogene TRBV3-2) and TRBJ2-7, with no clear D. The germline CDR1 and CDR2 sequences are LGHDT and YNNKEL (reference sequence). The CDR3 is 13 amino acids. Trimming took 2 bases from V and 4 from J, leaving 9 bases between them. The CDR3 loop is CASSQPSTYEQYF. In DNA, the CDR3 is TGTGCCAGCAGCCAACCCTCGACTTACGAGCAGTACTTC.

The chain combines TRBV7-6 with TRBJ2-7; tentatively, D is TRBD1 (6 bases). Germline CDR1 and CDR2: SGHVS and FNYEAQ. The V end was cut by 0 bases, the J end by 0 bases, with 9 bases between. CDR3 length equals 15 residues. The CDR3 bases are TGTGCCAGCAGCTTAGCTTCGGACAGCTCCTACGAGCAGTACTTC. Translation: CASSLASDSSYEQYF.

The CDR3 nucleotides read TGTGCCAGCAGCCGTTCGGGACATACGAACACCGGGGAGCTGTTTTTT. It yields the protein CASSRSGHTNTGELFF. The chain couples TRBV14 to TRBJ2-2; D is perhaps TRBD1 (6 bases). The V gene's germline CDR1 is SGHDN and CDR2 FVKESK. The CDR3 contains 16 residues. The V gene lost 4 bases and the J gene lost 0 bases, with 12 bases spanning the gap.

The chain joins TRBV6-5 to TRBJ1-1, with D hard to call. Germline V gene lookup returns CDR1 MNHEY and CDR2 SVGAGI. CDR3 length equals 14 residues. V was pared by 0 bases and J by 0 bases, with 5 bases between. This CDR3 reads CASSYSDLNTEAFF. The CDR3 nucleotides read TGTGCCAGCAGTTACTCTGACCTGAACACTGAAGCTTTCTTT.

The chain uses TRBV7-2 and TRBJ2-2, with 9 bases aligning to TRBD2. Germline CDR1 reads SGHTA; CDR2 reads FQGNSA. The CDR3 is made up of 14 amino acids. J was trimmed by 6 bases and V by 3 bases; bases with no gene match: 2. CDR3: CASSFSGGAGELFF. The CDR3 DNA is TGTGCCAGCAGCTTTAGCGGGGGTGCCGGGGAGCTGTTTTTT.

The chain carries TRBV6-5 and TRBJ1-2; 7 bases map to TRBD1. Germline V CDR1 and CDR2: MNHEY, SVGAGI. The CDR3 loop spans 12 amino acids. Unmatched junction bases numbered 4, after V lost 6 bases and J lost 6 bases. The CDR3 region is CASRTGMDGYTF. CDR3 coding DNA: TGTGCCAGCAGGACAGGGATGGATGGCTACACCTTC.

The chain joins TRBV2 to TRBJ2-3; TRBD1 is a possible D gene (5 bases). CDR3 length: 13 amino acids. Trimming cost V 8 bases and J 2 bases, with 11 bases left between them. The V gene's germline CDR1 is SNHLY and CDR2 FYNNEI. The CDR3 DNA sequence: TGTGCCAGCCTCGCAGGGAACACAGATACGCAGTATTTT. Translation: CASLAGNTDTQYF.